The 23 T cell receptor beta chains below all came from one sample that was sequenced in a study of TIL therapy for anti-PD-1-resistant metastatic lung cancer. The immunoSEQ assay was v3. Sequenced by immunoSEQ multiplex PCR; TCRdb stores in-frame clones only, minus some. The data hold approximately 60,000 clones, with more than 80% observed a single time. This sample's time point: pre-treatment sample, taken before nivolumab and TIL therapy. This material consisted of blood, taken at baseline. These receptors originate from a person aged 25-79 years with non-small cell lung cancer.

The chain uses TRBV5-5 and TRBJ2-7, with D perhaps TRBD1 or TRBD2 (5 bases each). From germline, CDR1 is SGHKS and CDR2 YYEKEE (reference sequence). The V and J ends lost 4 bases and 1 base respectively, with 15 bases between them. The length of the CDR3 is 15 residues. This CDR3 reads CASSVSGTSSYEQYF. The CDR3 DNA reads TGTGCCAGCAGCGTTTCCGGGACCTCTTCCTACGAGCAGTACTTC.

The gene calls are TRBV5-6 and TRBJ2-2; unclear D gene. The V end lost 2 bases, the J end lost 4 bases, and 6 bases lay between the germline ends. The CDR3 contains 13 residues. Germline values: CDR1 SGHDT, CDR2 YYEEEE. CDR3 in DNA: TGTGCCAGCAGCTTCGTGGGCACCGGGGAGCTGTTTTTT. Protein product: CASSFVGTGELFF. The variable domain in full, completed from reference TRBV5-6 and TRBJ2-2, reads DAGVTQSPTHLIKTRGQQVTLRCSPKSGHDTVSWYQQALGQGPQFIFQYYEEEERQRGNFPDRFSGHQFPNYSSELNVNALLLGDSALYLCASSFVGTGELFFGEGSRLTVL.

This clone is labeled medium-sized (0.01 to 0.1%). The chain recombines TRBV9 with TRBJ1-5, with a possible D match to TRBD1 (5 bases). The CDR3 spans 14 residues. Per the germline V gene, CDR1 is SGDLS and CDR2 is YYNGEE. V dropped 3 bases and J dropped 7 bases, with 14 bases sitting between them. DNA for the CDR3: TGTGCCAGCAGCGCACCCGGGACGGCCCAGCCCCAGCATTTT. This translates into CASSAPGTAQPQHF.

The V call is TRBV28, the J call TRBJ2-7, with TRBD1 matching 8 bases. Germline V gene data show CDR1 as MDHEN and CDR2 as SYDVKM. This CDR3 has 16 residues. V shed 5 bases, J shed 6 bases, and the junction held 15 bases outside the gene matches. Here the CDR3 reads CASSSPFGDRTGEQYF. The CDR3 DNA sequence: TGTGCCAGCAGTAGTCCGTTCGGGGACAGGACGGGCGAGCAGTACTTC.

V is TRBV20-1 and J is TRBJ2-7; D uncertain. CDR1 DFQATT and CDR2 SNEGSKA come from the germline V gene (reference sequence). CDR3 size: 10 residues. Trimming took off 5 bases at V and 7 bases at J, with 9 bases between the two ends. This CDR3 reads CSAHTREQYF. The CDR3 DNA sequence: TGCAGTGCTCATACCCGGGAGCAGTACTTC.

The chain links TRBV19 to TRBJ2-2; TRBD2 aligns across 7 bases. Germline V gene sequence: CDR1 LNHDA, CDR2 SQIVND (reference sequence). This CDR3 region has 16 residues. The trim removed 6 bases at V and 2 bases at J, leaving 9 bases unmatched. The CDR3 DNA sequence: TGTGCCAGTAGCTCCCCCGGACTAGAAAACACCGGGGAGCTGTTTTTT. Encoded protein: CASSSPGLENTGELFF.

The chain employs TRBV27 and TRBJ1-2, with no clear D. Trimming pared 5 bases from V and 8 bases from J, leaving 12 bases between. CDR3 length: 12 amino acids. CDR1 and CDR2 from the germline V gene are MNHEY and SMNVEV (reference sequence). CDR3 loop: CASSPRMGGYTF. The CDR3 coding sequence is TGTGCCAGCAGTCCCCGGATGGGGGGCTACACCTTC.

Concerning this clone: Other DNA sequences of this sample code for an identical CDR3. V gene TRBV11-2 combines with J gene TRBJ2-5, with D perhaps given as TRBD1 or TRBD2 (7 bases each). Germline assignment: CDR1 SGHAT and CDR2 FQNNGV. This CDR3 region has 16 residues. V lost 5 bases and J 4 bases, leaving 20 bases between the germline ends. The CDR3 reads CASSPPPTGRAETQYF. CDR3 in DNA: TGTGCCAGCAGCCCGCCCCCGACAGGGAGGGCAGAGACCCAGTACTTC.

This clone was detected a few times. The V gene is TRBV29-1, the J gene TRBJ2-3; 7 positions match TRBD2. Germline-derived CDR1 and CDR2 are SQVTM and ANQGSEA. CDR3 size: 12 residues. The trim removed 4 bases at V and 3 bases at J, leaving 1 base unmatched. The CDR3 DNA sequence: TGCAGCGTTGGCGGGAGAACAGATACGCAGTATTTT. Amino acids: CSVGGRTDTQYF.

This chain joins TRBV5-6 and TRBJ2-3; no clear D gene. CDR1 is SGHDT, CDR2 YYEEEE, per germline. Trimming left V 1 base short and J 2 bases short, with 14 bases between. The CDR3 contains 16 residues. The CDR3 DNA is TGTGCCAGCAGCTTGTTAGGTCCTCAGACCACAGATACGCAGTATTTT. Amino acid sequence: CASSLLGPQTTDTQYF.

The chain is built from TRBV9 and TRBJ2-1, with D tentatively TRBD1 or TRBD2 (5 bases each). The CDR3 has 15 residues. Trimming took 1 base from V and 0 from J, leaving 8 bases between them. The germline V gene has CDR1 SGDLS and CDR2 YYNGEE. CDR3 sequence: CASSVWGSSYNEQFF. CDR3 sequence (DNA): TGTGCCAGCAGCGTATGGGGGAGCTCCTACAATGAGCAGTTCTTC.

The V gene is TRBV19, the J gene TRBJ2-7; no reliable D call. CDR1 is LNHDA, CDR2 SQIVND, per germline (reference sequence). The ends were cut back, 7 bases at V and 4 bases at J, with 20 bases in the middle. CDR3 length: 15 residues. The CDR3 sequence: CASKDRGGGEYEQYF. CDR3 nucleotides: TGTGCCAGTAAGGATCGTGGCGGTGGAGAGTACGAGCAGTACTTC.

The chain's CDR3 is CASSSLTVLGGGLGSPLHF. As DNA, the CDR3 is TGTGCCAGCAGTTCCCTTACCGTTCTCGGTGGGGGGTTAGGTTCACCCCTCCACTTT. The genes are TRBV28 and TRBJ1-6, with D possibly matching TRBD1 (5 bases). The germline CDR1 and CDR2 sequences are MDHEN and SYDVKM. The CDR3 is 19 amino acids. V was trimmed by 4 bases and J by 9 bases, leaving 28 bases between them.

This clone was counted a few times. This chain joins TRBV30 and TRBJ2-1; D ambiguous. The germline V gene encodes CDR1 GTSNPN and CDR2 SVGIG (reference sequence). The CDR3 is 10 amino acids. V was trimmed by 2 bases and J by 7 bases, leaving 3 bases between them. CDR3 residues: CAWSRNEQFF. The CDR3 region has the DNA TGTGCCTGGAGTAGAAATGAGCAGTTCTTC.

In nucleotides, the CDR3 is TGCGCCAGCAGCTTGTCAGCGGTTTCCTACAATGAGCAGTTCTTC. Translated, it gives CASSLSAVSYNEQFF. The chain carries TRBV5-1 and TRBJ2-1; D may be TRBD2 (5 bases). CDR1 is SGHRS and CDR2 is YFSETQ in the germline V gene. V was clipped by 1 base and J by 1 base, with 9 bases between them. The CDR3 runs to 15 residues.

J is TRBJ2-2 and V is TRBV4-2; 13 bases line up with TRBD2. V gave up 1 base and J gave up 7 bases; unmatched junction bases: 6. Germline V gives CDR1 LGHNA, CDR2 YNFKEQ. This CDR3 is 17 amino acids long. The CDR3 DNA follows: TGTGCCAGCAGCCAAGTCGGACTAGCGGGAGCAGGCGGGGAGCTGTTTTTT. This encodes CASSQVGLAGAGGELFF.

The J gene is TRBJ1-1, the V gene TRBV10-3, with D maybe TRBD1 (5 bases). Trimming took 6 bases from V and 1 from J, leaving 9 bases between them. This CDR3 is built from 13 residues. Germline loops: CDR1 ENHRY, CDR2 SYGVKD. CDR3: CAIRGTGNTEAFF. As DNA, the CDR3 is TGTGCCATCAGAGGGACGGGGAACACTGAAGCTTTCTTT.

The chain joins TRBV18 to TRBJ1-4; D is ambiguous. The V gene's germline CDR1 is KGHSH and CDR2 LQKENI. V lost 5 bases and J lost 6, with 16 bases in between. CDR3 length: 15 residues. The CDR3: CASSSRRREDEKLFF. Written as DNA, the CDR3 is TGTGCCAGCTCAAGTCGCAGGCGCGAGGATGAAAAACTGTTTTTT.

The V call is TRBV19, the J call TRBJ2-3; 13 positions agree with TRBD2. In germline, CDR1 is LNHDA, CDR2 SQIVND (reference sequence). The CDR3 is made up of 18 amino acids. V dropped 4 bases and J dropped 6; count of bases not matched to a gene: 13. For the CDR3, the DNA is TGTGCCAGTAGTAAACGGCCGGGACTAGCGGGACCGAGGGATACGCAGTATTTT. Protein: CASSKRPGLAGPRDTQYF.

This chain joins TRBV28 and TRBJ1-2, with D possibly being TRBD1 (5 bases). Trimming removed 0 bases from V and 4 bases from J, with 6 bases in between. The CDR3 contains 13 residues. Germline CDR1 MDHEN, CDR2 SYDVKM. The CDR3 region is CASSLWTAYGYTF. The CDR3 nucleotides read TGTGCCAGCAGTTTATGGACAGCCTATGGCTACACCTTC.

This clone was counted a few times. The chain recombines TRBV2 with TRBJ2-7, with D perhaps TRBD1 or TRBD2 (5 bases each). Trimming removed 7 bases at V and 2 bases at J, with 15 bases between. This CDR3 is 14 amino acids long. Per the germline V gene, CDR1 is SNHLY and CDR2 is FYNNEI. This CDR3 is CASTPRDPAYEQYF. The CDR3 DNA reads as TGTGCCAGCACCCCCCGGGACCCGGCCTACGAGCAGTACTTC.

This clone appeared once. The rearrangement links TRBV5-1 to TRBJ2-6; 11 nucleotides line up with TRBD1. The CDR3 contains 18 residues. Germline-derived CDR1 and CDR2 are SGHRS and YFSETQ. Germline trimming cut 3 bases from V and 2 bases from J; bases unmatched to any gene: 7. The CDR3: CASSSSGTGGTGANVLTF. CDR3 nucleotides: TGCGCCAGCAGCTCGTCCGGGACAGGGGGGACTGGGGCCAACGTCCTGACTTTC.

This clone was seen more than once but under ten times. This chain links TRBV6-5 with TRBJ1-6, with D uncertain. Germline CDR1 is MNHEY and CDR2 is SVGAGI. The CDR3 has 14 amino acids. V lost 10 bases and J lost 9, with 19 bases in between. The CDR3 loop is CATRGRIFGSPLHF. As DNA, the CDR3 is TGTGCCACCCGAGGACGGATTTTTGGTTCACCCCTCCACTTT.